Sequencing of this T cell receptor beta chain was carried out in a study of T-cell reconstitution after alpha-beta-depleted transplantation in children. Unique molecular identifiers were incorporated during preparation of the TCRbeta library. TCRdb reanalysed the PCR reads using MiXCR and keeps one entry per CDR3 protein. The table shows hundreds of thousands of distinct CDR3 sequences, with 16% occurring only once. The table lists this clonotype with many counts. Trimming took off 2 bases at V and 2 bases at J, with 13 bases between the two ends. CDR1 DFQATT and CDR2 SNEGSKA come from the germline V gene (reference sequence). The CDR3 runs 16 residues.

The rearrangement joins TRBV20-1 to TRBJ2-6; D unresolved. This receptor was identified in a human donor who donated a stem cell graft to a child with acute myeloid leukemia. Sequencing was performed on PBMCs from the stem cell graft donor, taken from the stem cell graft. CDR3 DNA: TGCAGTGCTAGAAGTGTCGGCCTCACTGGGGCCAACGTCCTGACTTTC. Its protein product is CSARSVGLTGANVLTF.